A single sample is the source of the 23 T cell receptor beta chains below, sequenced in a study of OX40 agonist ivuxolimab in advanced cancers. Sequencing used immunoSEQ multiplex PCR; TCRdb keeps in-frame clones, though not all of them. The sample carries 85,000 to 130,000 clones, 90% recorded once. Here the sequenced sample was CD4+ or CD8+ T cells sorted from blood, taken in a trial of the OX40 agonist ivuxolimab. Receptor source: an adult with an advanced solid tumor such as melanoma, head and neck, liver or kidney cancer.

The chain links TRBV4-2 to TRBJ2-2, with D possibly matching TRBD2 (5 bases). V lost 4 bases and J lost 2, with 11 bases in between. The CDR3 is 15 amino acids. CDR1 is LGHNA and CDR2 is YNFKEQ in the germline V gene. CDR3 protein: CASSRSDSNTGELFF. The CDR3 region has the DNA TGTGCCAGCAGCCGTTCGGACTCCAACACCGGGGAGCTGTTTTTT.

This clone was seen just once. The rearrangement joins TRBV27 to TRBJ2-1, with D possibly matching TRBD2 (6 bases). Trimming stripped 6 bases from V and 0 bases from J, with 12 bases between. From germline, CDR1 is MNHEY and CDR2 SMNVEV (reference sequence). The CDR3 runs to 15 residues. CDR3 DNA sequence: TGTGCCAGCAGCCGGGGGTATGGCTCCTACAATGAGCAGTTCTTC. Encoded protein: CASSRGYGSYNEQFF.

In its sample, this clone was seen once. This sequence joins TRBV9 and TRBJ2-1, with 12 bases aligning to TRBD2. In germline, CDR1 is SGDLS, CDR2 YYNGEE. The CDR3 covers 15 residues. V trimming: 4 bases; J trimming: 7 bases; junction bases outside the gene matches: 6. The CDR3 here is CASSLTSGSSNEQFF. The CDR3, as DNA: TGTGCCAGCAGCTTGACTAGCGGGAGTTCAAATGAGCAGTTCTTC.

V is TRBV6-1 and J is TRBJ2-7, with TRBD1 matching 9 bases. The ends lost 10 bases at V and 2 bases at J; junction bases unmatched: 6. The CDR3 is made up of 13 amino acids. From germline, CDR1 is MNHNS and CDR2 SASEGT. Here the CDR3 DNA reads TGTGCCATAGATAGGACAGGGGCCTACGAGCAGTACTTC. This codes for CAIDRTGAYEQYF.

CDR3 nucleotide sequence: TGTGCCAGCAGTGAACGCTCCGGGACAGAAGCTTTCTTT. Translating gives CASSERSGTEAFF. The chain couples TRBV2 to TRBJ1-1, with D perhaps matching TRBD1 (6 bases). Germline V gene data show CDR1 as SNHLY and CDR2 as FYNNEI. This CDR3 spans 13 amino acids. V was trimmed by 2 bases and J by 8 bases, leaving 12 bases between them.

This chain joins TRBV4-1 and TRBJ2-3; the D gene is possibly TRBD2 (5 bases). CDR3 length equals 16 residues. Germline loops: CDR1 MGHRA, CDR2 YSYEKL. Trimming shortened V by 4 bases and J by 0 bases, and 14 bases separated the two germline ends. As DNA, the CDR3 is TGCGCCAGCAGCCCTCGAGCGGTGATCAGCACAGATACGCAGTATTTT. Its protein product is CASSPRAVISTDTQYF.

The CDR3 nucleotides are TGTGCCAGCAGCTCATGGGGGGGCGAGGACTCTGGGGCCAACGTCCTGACTTTC. Translated: CASSSWGGEDSGANVLTF. The J gene is TRBJ2-6, the V gene TRBV28; the D gene is possibly TRBD2 (7 bases). Germline V gene data show CDR1 as MDHEN and CDR2 as SYDVKM. V lost 6 bases and J 0 bases, leaving 18 bases between the germline ends. The CDR3 contains 18 residues.

The V call is TRBV11-3, the J call TRBJ1-1, with TRBD1 identical over 12 bases. CDR1 and CDR2 (germline): SGHNT, YENEEA. The CDR3 contains 16 residues. V gave up 5 bases and J gave up 4 bases; unmatched junction bases: 8. The CDR3 DNA reads TGTGCCAGCAGCCCCGGGACAGGGGGCGTTATCACTGAAGCTTTCTTT. Amino acids: CASSPGTGGVITEAFF.

The J gene is TRBJ2-3, the V gene TRBV2; TRBD2 might be the D (6 bases). The CDR3 contains 12 residues. Germline CDR1 and CDR2: SNHLY and FYNNEI. V dropped 8 bases and J dropped 3 bases, with 9 bases sitting between them. CDR3 region: CASSGVTDTQYF. Written as DNA, the CDR3 is TGTGCCAGCTCGGGAGTGACAGATACGCAGTATTTT.

The chain carries TRBV11-2 and TRBJ2-1; D tentatively fits TRBD1 or TRBD2 (6 bases each). V shed 4 bases and J shed 1 base, with 20 bases lying between them. The CDR3 is 18 amino acids. Germline V gene lookup returns CDR1 SGHAT and CDR2 FQNNGV. The chain's CDR3 is CASSSRGAGEESYNEQFF. CDR3 DNA: TGTGCCAGCAGCTCAAGGGGGGCAGGGGAGGAATCCTACAATGAGCAGTTCTTC.

The genes are TRBV4-1 and TRBJ1-2; 10 positions match TRBD1. V lost 4 bases to trimming and J lost 5 bases; unmatched junction nucleotides: 7. The CDR3 has 15 amino acids. The germline V gene has CDR1 MGHRA and CDR2 YSYEKL. CDR3 DNA: TGCGCCAGCAGCCGAAGGGACAGGGGAGGGTATGGCTACACCTTC. Amino acid sequence: CASSRRDRGGYGYTF.

This clone was observed once. The rearrangement uses TRBV7-3 and TRBJ1-2; 9 bases match TRBD1. Germline V CDR1 and CDR2: SGHTA, FQGTGA. After removal of 9 bases from V and 5 bases from J, the junction contained 7 bases not matched to a gene. This CDR3 contains 13 residues. CDR3 region: CARGTGQEYGYTF. In DNA, the CDR3 is TGTGCCAGAGGGACAGGGCAAGAGTATGGCTACACCTTC.

The chain recombines TRBV9 with TRBJ2-3, with D perhaps TRBD2 (5 bases). This CDR3 has 12 amino acids. Per the germline V gene, CDR1 is SGDLS and CDR2 is YYNGEE. V was shortened by 4 bases and J by 3 bases, with 6 bases between the two germline ends. The CDR3 DNA is TGTGCCAGCAGCACTAGGACAGATACGCAGTATTTT. Amino acid sequence: CASSTRTDTQYF.

CDR3 bases: TGTGCCAGCAGCCTAGGGGCGGGAGGACACTACGAGCAGTACTTC. Residues: CASSLGAGGHYEQYF. The chain has TRBV7-2 and TRBJ2-7; 8 bases match TRBD2. Germline assignment: CDR1 SGHTA and CDR2 FQGNSA. The CDR3 extends over 15 amino acids. J gave up 3 bases and V 5 bases, and 9 bases lay outside the gene matches.

J is TRBJ2-3 and V is TRBV7-8; perhaps TRBD2 as D (5 bases). The ends were cut back, 0 bases at V and 4 bases at J, with 8 bases in the middle. The length of the CDR3 is 14 residues. Germline V gene data show CDR1 as SGHVS and CDR2 as FQNEAQ. The CDR3 protein is CASSLARGSDTQYF. The CDR3 region has the DNA TGTGCCAGCAGCTTAGCTCGCGGGTCAGATACGCAGTATTTT.

The gene calls are TRBV5-4 and TRBJ2-1; 10 bases match TRBD2. The trim removed 2 bases at V and 6 bases at J, leaving 5 bases unmatched. Germline V gives CDR1 SGHNT, CDR2 YYREEE (reference sequence). This CDR3 contains 15 residues. This CDR3 is CASSFLAGGVNEQFF. The CDR3, as DNA: TGTGCCAGCAGCTTCTTAGCGGGAGGTGTCAATGAGCAGTTCTTC. The full variable domain, rest sourced from reference TRBV5-4 and TRBJ2-1, is ETGVTQSPTHLIKTRGQQVTLRCSSQSGHNTVSWYQQALGQGPQFIFQYYREEENGRGNFPPRFSGLQFPNYSSELNVNALELDDSALYLCASSFLAGGVNEQFFGPGTRLTVL.

The chain joins TRBV9 to TRBJ2-7; possible D gene TRBD1, 5 bases. CDR1 SGDLS and CDR2 YYNGEE come from the germline V gene. The CDR3 has 15 amino acids. V lost 0 bases, J lost 5 bases, and 15 bases lay in between. CDR3 coding DNA: TGTGCCAGCAGCGTAGGTCAGGGCACCGTCAACGAGCAGTACTTC. Amino acid sequence: CASSVGQGTVNEQYF.

The rearrangement uses TRBV27 and TRBJ2-1; possible D gene TRBD2, 5 bases. Per germline, CDR1 MNHEY and CDR2 SMNVEV (reference sequence). The CDR3 sequence is 10 residues long. V lost 8 bases, J lost 6 bases, and 5 bases lay in between. CDR3 sequence: CASGLNEQFF. CDR3 bases: TGTGCCAGCGGACTCAATGAGCAGTTCTTC.

V is TRBV6-4 and J is TRBJ2-1, with D perhaps matching TRBD1 (5 bases). The CDR3 loop spans 15 amino acids. The germline CDR1 and CDR2 sequences are MRHNA and SNTAGT. Between the trimmed V and J ends, which lost 0 bases and 6 bases, there was a span of 12 bases. CDR3 region: CASSDSGQGFNEQFF. The CDR3 nucleotides read TGTGCCAGCAGTGACTCGGGTCAGGGTTTCAATGAGCAGTTCTTC.

This chain joins TRBV18 and TRBJ2-2; D is ambiguous. This CDR3 spans 13 amino acids. Between the trimmed V and J ends, which lost 5 bases and 1 base, there was a span of 5 bases. From germline, CDR1 is KGHSH and CDR2 LQKENI. The CDR3 bases are TGTGCCAGCTCAGACCAGAACACCGGGGAGCTGTTTTTT. Its translation is CASSDQNTGELFF. The whole variable domain, remainder taken from reference TRBV18 and TRBJ2-2, is NAGVMQNPRHLVRRRGQEARLRCSPMKGHSHVYWYRQLPEEGLKFMVYLQKENIIDESGMPKERFSAEFPKEGPSILRIQQVVRGDSAAYFCASSDQNTGELFFGEGSRLTVL.

This clone was seen a handful of times. The CDR3 sequence: CASSAEAASTDTQYF. The CDR3, as DNA: TGTGCCAGCAGTGCGGAAGCGGCAAGCACAGATACGCAGTATTTT. The chain couples TRBV6-1 to TRBJ2-3; D is possibly TRBD2 (5 bases). CDR1 and CDR2 from the germline V gene are MNHNS and SASEGT. This CDR3 has 15 residues. Trimming removed 4 bases at V and 0 bases at J, with 11 bases between.

This sequence joins TRBV28 and TRBJ1-2; D not resolved. The V and J ends lost 3 bases and 6 bases respectively, with 26 bases between them. Per the germline V gene, CDR1 is MDHEN and CDR2 is SYDVKM. CDR3 size: 18 residues. CDR3 in DNA: TGTGCCAGCAGTTTTCGGCGAGCCTTTGTGGTCGCGGGTGATGGCTACACCTTC. As protein: CASSFRRAFVVAGDGYTF.

The chain combines TRBV7-2 with TRBJ2-6; 7 bases match TRBD1. Germline V gives CDR1 SGHTA, CDR2 FQGNSA. V dropped 4 bases and J dropped 0; count of bases not matched to a gene: 0. There are 15 residues in the CDR3. The CDR3 bases are TGTGCCAGCAGCTACAGGGGCTCTGGGGCCAACGTCCTGACTTTC. Translated, it gives CASSYRGSGANVLTF.